This T cell receptor beta chain was documented in a study of response to subunit inactivated influenza vaccine (dated by TCRdb to 2017 to 2018). Looking at the study overall: To follow how T cells responded to a trivalent subunit inactivated influenza vaccine, the researchers relied on deep quantitative profiling of the T cell receptor repertoire. Study-wide findings and limitations: It was suggested by the authors that each seasonal influenza vaccination may recruit only a limited number of new T cells.

At the junction V is shortened by 4 bases and J by 0 bases, with 17 bases in between. Via the germline V gene, CDR1 is SGHRS and CDR2 YFSETQ. The CDR3 covers 16 residues, taking in both the cysteine and the phenylalanine. CDR3 DNA only is kept here, 48 bases in frame from base 1. The library was prepared using RT-PCR. The data were produced on an Illumina HiSeq 2500. TCRdb ran its own pipeline on the public reads, namely fastp trimming at Q25 and MiXCR clone calling, and kept in-frame beta chains. Records with the same CDR3 protein are collapsed into one entry carrying the most frequent genes and DNA. The sample has more than 600,000 distinct CDR3 sequences on record, roughly 20% of them singletons. The ten largest make up approximately 10% of the sample. Points on this clonotype: Its antigen remains undetermined. No base quality values were provided; no much bigger clone lies one nucleotide off.

This receptor was identified in a man between 45 and 60 years old who received an inactivated influenza vaccine. Donor details come from another sample of the same person, matched by shared clones. The sample was PBMCs from blood, taken approximately 5 days after vaccination. The chain employs TRBV5-1 and TRBJ2-7; the D gene identity is not certain. The bases read TGCGCCAGCAGCCCCTGGGCTGGCGGAAGCTCCTACGAGCAGTACTTC. This translates into CASSPWAGGSSYEQYF.